This T cell receptor (beta chain) was retrieved from a study of siplizumab effects on memory and regulatory T cells. Germline lookup yields CDR1 MDHEN and CDR2 SYDVKM. The CDR3 has 15 amino acids. The J segment lost 6 bases and the V segment lost 5 bases, leaving 8 bases of the junction unmatched. Profiling relied on immunoSEQ multiplex PCR, and the TCRdb table lists in-frame clones only, not all of them. The sample carries 100,000 or so clones, more than 85% recorded once. The sequenced sample consisted of CD4+ T cells sorted from blood. This sequence originates from a human donor in good health. Some clones in this sample may be carry-over from other donors' samples. V is TRBV28 and J is TRBJ1-5; 9 bases match TRBD1. The CDR3 sequence is CASSHGTGLFQPQHF. As DNA, the CDR3 is TGTGCCAGCAGTCACGGGACAGGGTTGTTTCAGCCCCAGCATTTT.